Here is one T cell receptor beta chain with its context. Its antigen is undetermined. This CDR3 has 14 amino acids. Per germline, CDR1 MRHNA and CDR2 SNTAGT. V lost 5 bases and J 5 bases, leaving 13 bases between the germline ends. This record belongs to a study of T cells in localized non-small cell lung cancer. The repertoire was sequenced with immunoSEQ multiplex PCR; TCRdb's copy has only in-frame clones and lacks some. The top ten hold roughly 7.1% of the sample, which has about 41,000 clones, 86% seen once. The study's findings and limits: A median approximately 60 of the top 100 tumor clones appeared in adjacent lung.

The specimen was peripheral blood, collected before any cancer treatment. The receptor's source is a woman aged 18 to 49 with stage III lung adenocarcinoma. This rearrangement joins TRBV6-4 to TRBJ2-1; D might be TRBD1 or TRBD2, each matching 5 bases. The CDR3 loop is CASSPSGAHNEQFF. CDR3 DNA: TGTGCCAGCAGTCCCTCCGGGGCCCACAATGAGCAGTTCTTC.